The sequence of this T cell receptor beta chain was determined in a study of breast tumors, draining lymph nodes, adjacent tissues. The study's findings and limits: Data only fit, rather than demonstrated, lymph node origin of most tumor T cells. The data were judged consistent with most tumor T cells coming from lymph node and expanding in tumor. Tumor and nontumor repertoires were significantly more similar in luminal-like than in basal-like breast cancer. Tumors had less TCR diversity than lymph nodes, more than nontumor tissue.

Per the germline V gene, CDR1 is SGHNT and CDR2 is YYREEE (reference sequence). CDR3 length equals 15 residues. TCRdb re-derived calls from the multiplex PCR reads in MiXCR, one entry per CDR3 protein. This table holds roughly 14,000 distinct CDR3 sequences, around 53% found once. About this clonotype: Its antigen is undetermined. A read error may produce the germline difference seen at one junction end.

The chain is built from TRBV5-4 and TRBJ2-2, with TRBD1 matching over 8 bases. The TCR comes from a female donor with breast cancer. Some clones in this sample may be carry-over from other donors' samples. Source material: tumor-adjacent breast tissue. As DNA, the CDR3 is TGTGCCAGCTGCTTGGACAGGGCGAACACCGGGGAGCTGTTTTTT. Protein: CASCLDRANTGELFF. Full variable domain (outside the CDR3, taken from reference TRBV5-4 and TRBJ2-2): ETGVTQSPTHLIKTRGQQVTLRCSSQSGHNTVSWYQQALGQGPQFIFQYYREEENGRGNFPPRFSGLQFPNYSSELNVNALELDDSALYLCASCLDRANTGELFFGEGSRLTVL.